A single sample is the source of the 2 T cell receptor beta chains below, sequenced in a study of T-cell reconstitution after alpha-beta-depleted transplantation in children. Preparation of the TCRbeta library involved a method that used unique molecular identifiers. TCRdb passed the PCR reads through MiXCR, listing each CDR3 protein once. This sample has about 610,000 distinct CDR3 sequences, with roughly a tenth found just once. Material: PBMCs from the stem cell graft donor, obtained from the stem cell graft. The receptors stem from a human donor who donated a stem cell graft to a child with acute myeloid leukemia.

There are many counts of this clonotype. The CDR3, as DNA: TGCAGTGCTAGAGCGGAGACAGGGACAAAGCCCCAGCATTTT. It codes for CSARAETGTKPQHF. This sequence joins TRBV20-1 and TRBJ1-5, with 7 bases aligning to TRBD1. CDR1 and CDR2 from the germline V gene are DFQATT and SNEGSKA (reference sequence). The CDR3 sequence is 14 residues long. J lost 8 bases, V lost 1 base, and 8 bases had no gene match.

This clonotype was observed a few times. The chain employs TRBV20-1 and TRBJ2-3, with TRBD2 as a possible D gene (7 bases). Trimming left V 5 bases short and J 5 bases short, with 11 bases between. The CDR3 is made up of 12 amino acids. The germline gives CDR1 DFQATT, CDR2 SNEGSKA (reference sequence). The CDR3 DNA reads as TGCAGTGCTGGGGGGGGCCAAGATACGCAGTATTTT. This codes for CSAGGGQDTQYF.